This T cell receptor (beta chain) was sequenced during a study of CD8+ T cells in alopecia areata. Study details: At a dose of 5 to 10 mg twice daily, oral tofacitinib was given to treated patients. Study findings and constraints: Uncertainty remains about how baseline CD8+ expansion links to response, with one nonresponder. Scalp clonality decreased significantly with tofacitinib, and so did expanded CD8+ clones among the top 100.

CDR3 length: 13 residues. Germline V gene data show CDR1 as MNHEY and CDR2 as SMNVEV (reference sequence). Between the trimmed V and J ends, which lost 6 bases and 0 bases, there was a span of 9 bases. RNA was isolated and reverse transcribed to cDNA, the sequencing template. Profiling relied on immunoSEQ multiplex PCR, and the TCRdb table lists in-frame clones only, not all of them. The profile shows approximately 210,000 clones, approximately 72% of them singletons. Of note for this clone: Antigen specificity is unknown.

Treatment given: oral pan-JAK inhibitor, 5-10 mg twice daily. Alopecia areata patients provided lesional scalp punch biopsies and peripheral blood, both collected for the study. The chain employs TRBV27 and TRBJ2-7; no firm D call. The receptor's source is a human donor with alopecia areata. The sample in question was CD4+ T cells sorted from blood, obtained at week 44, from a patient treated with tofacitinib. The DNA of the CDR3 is TGTGCCAGCAGCCCCCTAAGCTCCTACGAGCAGTACTTC. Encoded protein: CASSPLSSYEQYF.